This paragraph reports one TCR beta chain. Its antigen is not identified. TRB cDNA libraries were made by UMI-labeled 5' RACE. TCRdb re-called the 5' RACE reads; every CDR3 protein appears as one record, without DNA. This sample lists about 130,000 distinct CDR3 sequences; its ten largest clones have roughly 0.39%. This specimen comes from a study of CXCR3-negative and CXCR3-positive naive CD8 T cells. Findings of the study overall: Greater hydrophobicity was found in TRB CDR3s of CXCR3-positive naive cells than of CXCR3-negative naive cells. The naive subsets expressed comparable surface CD5, and the authors inferred TCR strength from TRB CDR3 properties.

Sorts that each held approximately 300,000 cells were run in triplicate for every CD8+ T cell subset. A CD45RO-CCR7+CD27+CD95- profile was what naive CD8+ T cells displayed. Germline assignment: CDR1 LNHDA and CDR2 SQIVND (reference sequence). This CDR3 comprises 15 residues. This TCR came from a human donor in good health. Some clones in this sample may be carry-over from other donors' samples. Input material: naive CXCR3+ CD8+ T cells from blood. Subset defined: CD45RO-CCR7+CD27+CD95- naive CD8+ T cells expressing CXCR3 (TNR3+). The genes are TRBV19 and TRBJ1-5. The CDR3 loop reads CASSMVGQPNQPQHF.